These 22 T cell receptor beta chains share one sample of origin, sequenced in a study of shared clonotypes between healthy human individuals. The method was immunoSEQ multiplex PCR; TCRdb's version includes in-frame clones alone and lacks a portion of them. Seen here are about 1.5 million clones, under 99% observed once, and the top ten hold roughly 0.45%. Sequencing was done on a sample of naive CD4+ T cells sorted from blood. Subset defined: CD45RA+ positively selected. These receptors were collected from a man aged 25-40 years in good health.

The chain couples TRBV5-5 to TRBJ2-1, with TRBD2 matching over 13 bases. With V trimmed by 2 bases and J by 10 bases, 18 bases remained unmatched. Germline CDR1 reads SGHKS; CDR2 reads YYEKEE (reference sequence). The CDR3 length is 19 residues. The CDR3, as DNA: TGTGCCAGCAGCTTTGCCGGGACTAGCGGGATACTAATCCGGAGCGAGCAGTTCTTC. Translation: CASSFAGTSGILIRSEQFF.

J is TRBJ2-1 and V is TRBV7-9, with TRBD2 matching over 13 bases. J lost 9 bases, V lost 6 bases, and 8 bases had no gene match. Germline V CDR1 and CDR2: SEHNR, FQNEAQ (reference sequence). The CDR3 loop spans 15 amino acids. In DNA form, the CDR3 reads TGTGCCAGCAGGGAGGGACTAGCGGGATTGGGTGAGCAGTTCTTC. Translation: CASREGLAGLGEQFF.

This clone was observed once. Different DNA sequences within this sample yield the same CDR3. This sequence joins TRBV19 and TRBJ2-2, with 7 bases identical to TRBD2. J was trimmed by 1 base and V by 5 bases; bases with no gene match: 4. CDR1 is LNHDA, CDR2 SQIVND, per germline (reference sequence). The CDR3 consists of 15 residues. The CDR3 region is CASSLLAGNTGELFF. The CDR3 nucleotides are TGTGCCAGTAGTCTCTTAGCGGGGAACACCGGGGAGCTGTTTTTT.

CDR3 sequence: CASSLGEPYEQYF. CDR3 DNA sequence: TGCGCCAGCAGCTTAGGTGAGCCCTACGAGCAGTACTTC. This rearrangement joins TRBV5-1 to TRBJ2-7; D uncertain. The CDR3 runs 13 residues. Trimming removed 2 bases at V and 2 bases at J, with 8 bases between. In germline, CDR1 is SGHRS, CDR2 YFSETQ.

The chain joins TRBV18 to TRBJ2-1; D not certain. CDR1 is KGHSH and CDR2 is LQKENI in the germline V gene. V lost 1 base and J 1 base, leaving 8 bases between the germline ends. This CDR3 contains 15 residues. The CDR3 reads CASSPLSDSYNEQFF. The CDR3, as DNA: TGTGCCAGCTCACCACTCAGCGATTCCTACAATGAGCAGTTCTTC.

The chain couples TRBV5-1 to TRBJ1-1; weak D call: TRBD1 (5 bases). V was shortened by 1 base and J by 6 bases, with 13 bases between the two germline ends. The CDR3 sequence is 14 residues long. Germline CDR1 reads SGHRS; CDR2 reads YFSETQ. For the CDR3, the DNA is TGCGCCAGCAGCTTGAATGGGATAGGGGCTGAAGCTTTCTTT. Translating gives CASSLNGIGAEAFF. The full variable domain, in which reference TRBV5-1 and TRBJ1-1 provide the parts outside the CDR3, is KAGVTQTPRYLIKTRGQQVTLSCSPISGHRSVSWYQQTPGQGLQFLFEYFSETQRNKGNFPGRFSGRQFSNSRSEMNVSTLELGDSALYLCASSLNGIGAEAFFGQGTRLTVV.

The table lists this clone with a count of one. The chain combines TRBV29-1 with TRBJ1-4; D not certain. V lost 4 bases, J lost 12 bases, and 15 bases lay in between. The CDR3 length is 12 residues. CDR1 and CDR2 from the germline V gene are SQVTM and ANQGSEA. DNA for the CDR3: TGCAGCGTTGCAGGTTTCGGTAGGGAACTGTTTTTT. It specifies CSVAGFGRELFF.

The chain is built from TRBV23-1 and TRBJ2-7; D perhaps matches TRBD1 (6 bases). TRBV23-1 is an ORF, and what it does is uncertain. The CDR3 spans 17 residues. V lost 1 base and J lost 0, with 16 bases in between. The CDR3 here is CASSQFTTGPISYEQYF. The CDR3 bases are TGCGCCAGCAGTCAATTCACGACAGGCCCTATCTCCTACGAGCAGTACTTC.

Written as DNA, the CDR3 is TGTGCCAGCAGTGCAGTGGGCGGCACAGATACGCAGTATTTT. This encodes CASSAVGGTDTQYF. The chain is built from TRBV25-1 and TRBJ2-3; D unresolved. This CDR3 region has 14 residues. CDR1 and CDR2 (germline): MGHDK, SYGVNS. Deletions cut 4 bases from V and 1 base from J, with 9 bases between.

This chain connects TRBV9 to TRBJ2-1; D is uncertain. The V gene's germline CDR1 is SGDLS and CDR2 YYNGEE. This CDR3 has 14 residues. Between the trimmed V and J ends, which lost 0 bases and 4 bases, there was a span of 8 bases. This CDR3 is CASSVAGIYNEQFF. The CDR3 bases are TGTGCCAGCAGCGTAGCTGGGATATACAATGAGCAGTTCTTC.

This clone was detected only once. The V call is TRBV2, the J call TRBJ1-5, with D unclear. V shed 8 bases and J shed 3 bases, with 17 bases lying between them. The germline V gene encodes CDR1 SNHLY and CDR2 FYNNEI. This CDR3 contains 15 residues. CDR3 nucleotides: TGTGCCAGCCGGGGAAGGGCCCTCGCCAATCAGCCCCAGCATTTT. As protein: CASRGRALANQPQHF.

Details on this clone: Additional DNA sequences in this sample encode the identical CDR3. The chain combines TRBV28 with TRBJ2-7, with 8 bases that match TRBD2. V dropped 6 bases and J dropped 2; count of bases not matched to a gene: 3. Germline loops: CDR1 MDHEN, CDR2 SYDVKM. The CDR3 loop spans 13 amino acids. CDR3 protein: CASSPGGTYEQYF. CDR3 coding DNA: TGTGCCAGCAGCCCGGGGGGGACCTACGAGCAGTACTTC.

The chain recombines TRBV5-1 with TRBJ2-7, with D uncertain. The CDR3 extends over 15 amino acids. V lost 2 bases to trimming and J lost 3 bases, with 15 bases between them. Per germline, CDR1 SGHRS and CDR2 YFSETQ. CDR3 sequence: CASSFPGKGIYEQYF. DNA of the CDR3: TGCGCCAGCAGCTTCCCCGGAAAGGGAATCTACGAGCAGTACTTC.

This sequence joins TRBV11-2 and TRBJ1-1, with TRBD1 as a possible D gene (6 bases). The CDR3 is 16 amino acids. The V end was cut by 5 bases, the J end by 1 base, with 17 bases between. Germline V lookup: CDR1 SGHAT, CDR2 FQNNGV. CDR3: CASSANLDRQNTEAFF. The CDR3 region has the DNA TGTGCCAGCAGCGCGAATTTGGACAGACAGAACACTGAAGCTTTCTTT.

The rearrangement joins TRBV4-1 to TRBJ2-4; TRBD2 matches 13 bases. This CDR3 region has 17 residues. With 4 bases clipped from V and 9 bases from J, the junction kept 12 bases outside the gene matches. The germline V gene has CDR1 MGHRA and CDR2 YSYEKL. CDR3 in amino acids: CASSLQSSGLAGVIQYF. The CDR3 DNA reads TGCGCCAGCAGCCTACAGTCTAGTGGACTAGCGGGAGTCATTCAGTACTTC.

The J gene is TRBJ2-2, the V gene TRBV5-1; D unresolved. V was clipped by 4 bases and J by 1 base, with 11 bases between them. Looked up from germline, CDR1 is SGHRS and CDR2 is YFSETQ. The CDR3 length is 15 residues. The CDR3 bases are TGCGCCAGCAGCAAAGTGACCTTGAACACCGGGGAGCTGTTTTTT. It yields the protein CASSKVTLNTGELFF.

The chain couples TRBV10-2 to TRBJ1-5, with TRBD1 as a possible D gene (6 bases). Per the germline V gene, CDR1 is WSHSY and CDR2 is SAAADI. This CDR3 has 14 amino acids. The V and J ends lost 8 bases and 3 bases respectively, with 14 bases between them. The CDR3 nucleotides read TGCGCCAGCTCGGGGGGGGCAGACAATCAGCCCCAGCATTTT. Residues: CASSGGADNQPQHF.

The chain uses TRBV5-5 and TRBJ1-3; D is undetermined. Between the trimmed V and J ends, which lost 4 bases and 0 bases, there was a span of 11 bases. Germline-derived CDR1 and CDR2 are SGHKS and YYEKEE (reference sequence). The CDR3 consists of 15 residues. The CDR3 nucleotides are TGTGCCAGCAGCGTTGGATTTAACTCTGGAAACACCATATATTTT. Protein product: CASSVGFNSGNTIYF.

The chain recombines TRBV7-3 with TRBJ2-7; 7 nucleotides agree with TRBD1. Trimming cost V 5 bases and J 4 bases; bases outside gene matches: 11. This CDR3 has 15 residues. The V gene's germline CDR1 is SGHTA and CDR2 FQGTGA. Here the CDR3 DNA reads TGTGCCAGCAGCCCCACAGGGGACGCGAGTTACGAGCAGTACTTC. As protein: CASSPTGDASYEQYF.

The sample holds one count of this clone. The sample carries other DNA sequences with the same CDR3. This chain connects TRBV11-2 to TRBJ2-2; D call uncertain. Trimming removed 1 base from V and 0 bases from J, with 6 bases in between. The V gene's germline CDR1 is SGHAT and CDR2 FQNNGV. CDR3 length: 15 residues. The CDR3 loop is CASSLGHSNTGELFF. The CDR3 nucleotides read TGTGCCAGCAGCTTAGGACACTCGAACACCGGGGAGCTGTTTTTT.

Comment on this clone: Other DNA sequences from this sample encode an identical CDR3 as well. V and J are TRBV18 and TRBJ2-3; maybe TRBD2 (5 bases). The CDR3 consists of 13 residues. CDR1 and CDR2 from the germline V gene are KGHSH and LQKENI. Between the trimmed V and J ends, which lost 6 bases and 4 bases, there was a span of 11 bases. In nucleotides, the CDR3 is TGTGCCAGCTCGCCCCCCGGGGCAGATACGCAGTATTTT. This gives the protein CASSPPGADTQYF.

The CDR3 DNA reads as TGTGCCAGCAGTTTAGCCTGGGGACTAGCGGGGGAGCAGTACTTC. Its translation is CASSLAWGLAGEQYF. The chain links TRBV28 to TRBJ2-7; 13 bases agree with TRBD2. V shed 2 bases and J 7 bases; nucleotides not matched to a gene: 5. The germline V gene encodes CDR1 MDHEN and CDR2 SYDVKM. This CDR3 has 15 residues.